Sequencing of this T cell receptor (beta chain) was carried out in a study of T-cell reconstitution after alpha-beta-depleted transplantation in children. Comment on this clonotype: Its target is unknown.

Whole-study results and caveats: It was reported that alpha-beta T cells came from several hundred expanded graft clones (about two months after transplant). T-cell counts and diversity at one year following transplant were attributed mainly to newly produced T cells. From surviving recipient T cells and thymic progenitors came the high day-60 TCRbeta diversity observed in some patients.

Unique molecular identifiers featured in how the TCRbeta library was prepared. TCRdb ran MiXCR on the PCR reads and lists one entry per CDR3 protein. The sample lists around 580,000 distinct CDR3 sequences; roughly 24% were seen once. Between the trimmed V and J ends, which lost 6 bases and 3 bases, there was a span of 14 bases. The germline CDR1 and CDR2 sequences are MNHNS and SASEGT. CDR3 length: 15 residues. V and J are TRBV6-1 and TRBJ2-2, with a weak D call TRBD1 (6 bases). This material consisted of PBMCs, mostly from graft donor cells, taken 360 days after TCRalphabeta/CD19-depleted stem cell transplant. The receptor was derived from a boy under two years old who had a stem cell transplant for acute myeloid leukemia, so the T cells may come from the graft donor. The CDR3 is CASSPGTYYTGELFF. The CDR3 DNA follows: TGTGCCAGCAGCCCCGGGACATACTACACCGGGGAGCTGTTTTTT.